This note documents a single T cell receptor (beta chain) sequence. Its cognate antigen is unknown. The authors used template switching to add a universal primer site and gave cDNA unique molecular identifiers. TCRdb analysed the 5' RACE reads with MiXCR anew, one entry per CDR3 protein. The profile shows over 550,000 distinct CDR3 sequences, 7.1% of them singletons. Germline-derived CDR1 and CDR2 are SGHVS and FQNEAQ. The germline V and J ends were trimmed by 3 bases and 5 bases, with 8 bases remaining between them. This CDR3 is 13 amino acids long. The data are from a study of identical twins. Findings and limits, study-wide: Models underestimated how often monozygotic twins shared out-of-frame TCR alpha.

The data were also submitted as part of a second study, on yellow fever vaccine responses in identical twins.

The receptor's source is a woman in her late teens or twenties in good health. Source material: PBMCs. The chain joins TRBV7-8 to TRBJ2-1; no firm D call. As DNA, the CDR3 is TGTGCCAGCAGCTTGCCGGTCCACAATGAGCAGTTCTTC. It yields the protein CASSLPVHNEQFF. The variable domain in full, completed from reference TRBV7-8 and TRBJ2-1, reads GAGVSQSPRYKVAKRGQDVALRCDPISGHVSLFWYQQALGQGPEFLTYFQNEAQLDKSGLPSDRFFAERPEGSVSTLKIQRTQQEDSAVYLCASSLPVHNEQFFGPGTRLTVL.